The source of this T cell receptor (beta chain) is a study of blood T cell repertoires in COVID-19. CDR1 KGHSH and CDR2 LQKENI come from the germline V gene. CDR3 length: 13 residues. V lost 4 bases to trimming and J lost 10 bases, with 16 bases between them. The assay was immunoSEQ multiplex PCR, and TCRdb's table has in-frame clones only and misses some. The table lists around 620,000 clones, 90% of them singletons, with over 0.2% in the top ten. This chain joins TRBV18 and TRBJ1-1; possible D gene TRBD1, 5 bases. The clonotype originates from a woman under 30 with acute or convalescent COVID-19. The sequenced sample was peripheral blood. CDR3 protein: CASSLGLDPRAFF. CDR3 DNA sequence: TGTGCCAGCTCACTGGGACTTGACCCAAGAGCTTTCTTT.